These 14 T cell receptor beta chains were sequenced from one sample in a study of human T cells and chemical hapten exposure. Each CDR3 protein is one row after TCRdb ran MiXCR on the RACE reads. The sample records about 77,000 distinct CDR3 sequences, 8.5% to 10% being singletons. Noted time point: healthy volunteer bleed at 6 weeks. Unfractionated whole blood yielded total RNA. The specimen was whole blood. All receptors come from a female donor in good health. Some clones in this sample may be carry-over from other donors' samples.

This clonotype was seen at least ten times. J is TRBJ2-3 and V is TRBV12-3 or TRBV12-4, with 8 bases lining up with TRBD1. There are 15 residues in the CDR3. Unmatched junction bases numbered 5, after V lost 3 bases and J lost 3 bases. CDR3 nucleotide sequence: TGTGCCAGCAGTTTTTATAGGACAGGGACAGATACGCAGTATTTT. This gives the protein CASSFYRTGTDTQYF.

V usage is TRBV6-2 or TRBV6-3 and J usage is TRBJ2-3; weak D call: TRBD2 (5 bases). V lost 2 bases and J 3 bases, leaving 9 bases between the germline ends. There are 14 residues in the CDR3. The germline CDR1 and CDR2 sequences are MNHEY and SVGEGT. CDR3 DNA: TGTGCCAGCAGTTACCCCCTAGCAACAGATACGCAGTATTTT. It translates to CASSYPLATDTQYF.

V and J are TRBV3-1 and TRBJ1-5; D perhaps matches TRBD1 (5 bases). The CDR3 has 18 amino acids. Germline V CDR1 and CDR2: LGHDT, YNNKEL (reference sequence). Trimming took 0 bases from V and 2 from J, leaving 17 bases between them. The CDR3 here is CASSQDTRLRGGNQPQHF. CDR3 DNA sequence: TGTGCCAGCAGCCAAGATACCAGGCTTAGAGGGGGCAATCAGCCCCAGCATTTT.

This clonotype was found many times. The genes are TRBV6-6 and TRBJ1-2, with a possible D match to TRBD1 (5 bases). CDR1 is MNHNY and CDR2 is SVGAGI in the germline V gene (reference sequence). This CDR3 is built from 13 residues. V gave up 10 bases and J gave up 2 bases, with 14 bases separating them. In nucleotides, the CDR3 is TGTGCCACCACACCAGGGCGGAACTATGGCTACACCTTC. Protein sequence: CATTPGRNYGYTF.

V usage is TRBV7-2 and J usage is TRBJ2-3, with a weak D call TRBD2 (7 bases). Germline CDR1 reads SGHTA; CDR2 reads FQGNSA. CDR3 size: 15 residues. Between the trimmed V and J ends, which lost 6 bases and 6 bases, there was a span of 19 bases. The CDR3: CASSRGASMSDTQYF. The CDR3 DNA reads TGTGCCAGCAGTCGGGGGGCGTCTATGTCCGATACGCAGTATTTT.

This clonotype was observed at least ten times. V is TRBV7-2 and J is TRBJ2-7; the D gene is possibly TRBD2 (6 bases). The CDR3 spans 14 residues. Germline V gene sequence: CDR1 SGHTA, CDR2 FQGNSA. With 5 bases removed from V and 2 bases from J, the gap between germline ends came to 13 bases. CDR3 nucleotides: TGTGCCAGCAGCCCGTCGCGGGGAACCTACGAGCAGTACTTC. Translating it yields CASSPSRGTYEQYF.

This clonotype was counted at least ten times. The genes are TRBV6-2 or TRBV6-3 and TRBJ1-6; TRBD1 might be the D (5 bases). The CDR3 sequence is 15 residues long. Germline V gives CDR1 MNHEY, CDR2 SVGEGT. The V end lost 7 bases, the J end lost 4 bases, and 14 bases lay between the germline ends. The DNA for the CDR3 is TGTGCCAGCAACGGGGGATGGCCTTATAATTCACCCCTCCACTTT. This gives the protein CASNGGWPYNSPLHF.

This clonotype was observed a handful of times. This chain uses TRBV12-3 or TRBV12-4 with TRBJ1-4, with 9 positions matching TRBD1. CDR3 length: 13 residues. Trimming removed 8 bases from V and 8 bases from J; junction bases left unmatched: 6. The CDR3 reads CASSGQGGEKLFF. The CDR3 DNA reads as TGTGCCAGCTCGGGACAGGGAGGCGAAAAACTGTTTTTT.

This clonotype has more than one count but fewer than ten. V usage is TRBV24-1 and J usage is TRBJ1-4; D gene unclear. The V gene lost 6 bases and the J gene lost 7 bases, with 17 bases spanning the gap. This CDR3 contains 15 residues. Germline loops: CDR1 KGHDR, CDR2 SFDVKD. This CDR3 is CATSLRGPPIEKLFF. The CDR3 DNA reads as TGTGCCACCAGTTTACGAGGGCCCCCGATTGAAAAACTGTTTTTT.

This clonotype was seen many times. CDR3 DNA: TGCAGTGCTGGAGGACGGATAAATCAGCCCCAGCATTTT. Protein: CSAGGRINQPQHF. The chain links TRBV20-1 to TRBJ1-5; no firm D call. With 5 bases removed from V and 4 bases from J, the gap between germline ends came to 12 bases. There are 13 residues in the CDR3. Germline values: CDR1 DFQATT, CDR2 SNEGSKA (reference sequence).

This clonotype showed up many times. The chain uses TRBV9 and TRBJ1-1, with D unresolved. This CDR3 is built from 15 residues. CDR1 and CDR2 (germline): SGDLS, YYNGEE. Trimming took 3 bases from V and 1 from J, leaving 13 bases between them. The CDR3 here is CASSELSSGNTEAFF. The CDR3 coding sequence is TGTGCCAGCAGCGAGCTGTCGTCAGGGAACACTGAAGCTTTCTTT.

This clonotype was counted a few times. The chain recombines TRBV12-3 or TRBV12-4 with TRBJ1-5; D remains ambiguous. The CDR3 totals 13 residues. The ends were cut back, 7 bases at V and 7 bases at J, with 14 bases in the middle. The CDR3 is CASTLDGWQPQHF. CDR3 bases: TGTGCCAGCACCCTGGACGGGTGGCAGCCCCAGCATTTT.

This clonotype was counted ten times or more. V usage is TRBV7-2 and J usage is TRBJ1-1; a weak D match, TRBD1 (5 bases). The CDR3 spans 12 residues. V lost 7 bases to trimming and J lost 10 bases, with 16 bases between them. CDR1 and CDR2 from the germline V gene are SGHTA and FQGNSA. The CDR3 sequence: CASTLSRVGAFF. For the CDR3, the DNA is TGTGCCAGCACCCTATCCAGGGTTGGAGCTTTCTTT.

This clonotype was seen a handful of times. The chain is built from TRBV2 and TRBJ1-4, with 7 bases aligning to TRBD1. J lost 10 bases, V lost 4 bases, and 12 bases had no gene match. This CDR3 spans 15 amino acids. Per germline, CDR1 SNHLY and CDR2 FYNNEI. The CDR3: CASSGERGQGGKLFF. CDR3 bases: TGTGCCAGCAGTGGAGAGAGGGGCCAGGGGGGAAAACTGTTTTTT.